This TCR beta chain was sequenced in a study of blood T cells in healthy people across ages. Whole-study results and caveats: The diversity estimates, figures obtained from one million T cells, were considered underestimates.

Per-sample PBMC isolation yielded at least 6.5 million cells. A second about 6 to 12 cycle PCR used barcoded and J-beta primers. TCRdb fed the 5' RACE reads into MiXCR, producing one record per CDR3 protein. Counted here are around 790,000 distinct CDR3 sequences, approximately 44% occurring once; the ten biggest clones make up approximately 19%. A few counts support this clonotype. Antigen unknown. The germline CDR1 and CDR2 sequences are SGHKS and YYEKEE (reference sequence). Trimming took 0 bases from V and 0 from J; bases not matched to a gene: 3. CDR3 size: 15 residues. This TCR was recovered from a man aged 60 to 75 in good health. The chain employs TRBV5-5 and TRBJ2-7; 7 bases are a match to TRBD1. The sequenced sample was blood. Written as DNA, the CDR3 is TGTGCCAGCAGCTTGGCAGACAGGGTCTCCTACGAGCAGTACTTC. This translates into CASSLADRVSYEQYF.